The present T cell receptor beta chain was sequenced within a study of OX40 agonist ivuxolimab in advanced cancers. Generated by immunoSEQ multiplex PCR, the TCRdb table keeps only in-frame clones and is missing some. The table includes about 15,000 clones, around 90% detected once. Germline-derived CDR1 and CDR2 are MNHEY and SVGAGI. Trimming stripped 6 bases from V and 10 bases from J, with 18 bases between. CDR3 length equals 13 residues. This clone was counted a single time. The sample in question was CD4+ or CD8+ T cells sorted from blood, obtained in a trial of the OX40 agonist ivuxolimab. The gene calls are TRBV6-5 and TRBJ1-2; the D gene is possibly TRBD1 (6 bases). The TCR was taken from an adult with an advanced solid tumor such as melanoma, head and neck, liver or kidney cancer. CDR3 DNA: TGTGCCAGCAGCCCCGGGACAACGGCGGCCTACACCTTC. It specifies CASSPGTTAAYTF.